Listed below are T cell receptor beta chains from one sample, sequenced in a study of cytomegalovirus exposure and HLA in healthy donors. Sequencing was performed with immunoSEQ multiplex PCR; in TCRdb, only in-frame clones are kept and a portion is missing. This sample's table has roughly 120,000 clones. The sequenced material came from PBMCs. Receptor source: a man aged 30 to 45 in good health and CMV-seronegative. The CDR3 runs from the conserved cysteine through the conserved F or W. D genes are given only for firm matches.

>TRBJ2-5|TRBV9|.
CASSVDGNEATAQYF
>TRBJ1-1|TRBV10-3|.
CAISDVGGALNTEAFF
>TRBJ2-5|TRBV19|.
CASSIGAGETQYF
>TRBJ1-5|TRBV18|TRBD1
CASSLQGAGNQPQHF
>TRBJ2-3|TRBV28|TRBD1
CASGTGLTDTQYF
>TRBJ2-2|TRBV19|TRBD2
CASKAGANTGELFF
>TRBJ1-5|TRBV5-6|.
CASSATGPQHF
>TRBJ1-1|TRBV18|TRBD1
CASSRNRGVGTEAFF
>TRBJ1-1|TRBV11-2|TRBD1
CASSPGQGAGAEAFF
>TRBJ2-2|TRBV6-4|TRBD1
CASSLGTGQNTGELFF
>TRBJ2-7|TRBV4-1|TRBD1
CASSLIQGSEQYF
>TRBJ2-7|TRBV7-9|TRBD2
CASSPGLAGNFYEQYF
>TRBJ2-1|TRBV29-1|.
CSVVADEPYNEQFF
>TRBJ2-7|TRBV5-4|.
CASTLGGTGTSYEQYF
>TRBJ2-1|TRBV19|TRBD1
CASSKTGGDEQFF
>TRBJ2-5|TRBV11-3|.
CASSLSRYQETQYF
>TRBJ2-3|TRBV7-9|TRBD2
CASSSIDGLADNTDTQYF
>TRBJ2-7|TRBV19|TRBD1
CASSIQGTGIYEQYF
>TRBJ1-6|TRBV7-3|TRBD1
CASSVTGGNSPLHF
>TRBJ2-7|TRBV6-5|.
CASNGEYEQYF
>TRBJ1-4|TRBV4-1|TRBD1
CASSQEKRTGRSATNEKLFF
>TRBJ2-7|TRBV29-1|TRBD1
CSVGQGWDSYEQYF